These T cell receptor beta chains were read from a single sample in a study of immune evolution from preneoplasia to lung adenocarcinoma. Sequenced by immunoSEQ multiplex PCR; TCRdb stores in-frame clones only, minus some. The sample records roughly 40,000 clones, approximately 79% being singletons. Input material: FFPE invasive lung adenocarcinoma tissue. The receptors were sampled from a person in their sixties with lung adenocarcinoma. Each CDR3 is given with its conserved first and last residue. The D gene is left open where the match is weak. Part of the rows lack a size; the others show once, few, many or a class for expanded clones.

D gene | clone size | J gene | V gene | CDR3 protein | CDR3 DNA
TRBD2 | . | TRBJ2-3 | TRBV7-2 | CASSTSRQLAGATDTQYF | TGTGCCAGCAGCACTAGCCGGCAGCTAGCGGGAGCGACAGATACGCAGTATTTT
TRBD1 | . | TRBJ1-2 | TRBV4-2 | CASSQDLTGGNYGYTF | TGTGCCAGCAGCCAAGATTTAACAGGGGGGAACTATGGCTACACCTTC
TRBD2 | . | TRBJ2-1 | TRBV7-6 | CASSPRTSNGEQFF | TGTGCCAGCAGCCCAAGGACTAGCAACGGTGAGCAGTTCTTC
. | few | TRBJ2-1 | TRBV7-9 | CASSLGTSGQFF | TGTGCCAGCAGCTTAGGTACGTCAGGGCAGTTCTTC
. | few | TRBJ1-2 | TRBV5-1 | CASSLETPNYGYTF | TGCGCCAGCAGCTTGGAGACACCGAACTATGGCTACACCTTC
. | . | TRBJ2-4 | TRBV11-2 | CASSRSSTKNIQYF | TGTGCCAGCAGCAGGTCCTCCACCAAAAACATTCAGTACTTC
. | . | TRBJ1-1 | TRBV11-2 | CASSRGGVRTEAFF | TGTGCCAGCAGCCGGGGGGGTGTTAGGACTGAAGCTTTCTTT
. | once | TRBJ1-1 | TRBV2 | CASQGNTEAFF | TGTGCCAGTCAGGGGAACACTGAAGCTTTCTTT
TRBD2 | . | TRBJ2-1 | TRBV5-1 | CASSLAGGPPYNEQFF | TGCGCCAGCAGTTTAGCGGGAGGCCCCCCCTACAATGAGCAGTTCTTC
. | once | TRBJ2-6 | TRBV6-1 | CASRPGHSGANVLTF | TGTGCCAGCAGGCCAGGACACTCTGGGGCCAACGTCCTGACTTTC
. | . | TRBJ1-3 | TRBV19 | CASSTLSSGNTIYF | TGTGCCAGTAGTACCCTAAGCTCTGGAAACACCATATATTTT
. | . | TRBJ2-5 | TRBV18 | CASSPQGSQETQYF | TGTGCCAGCTCACCACAGGGGAGCCAAGAGACCCAGTACTTC
. | . | TRBJ2-7 | TRBV6-5 | CASSYRVWGYEQYF | TGTGCCAGCAGTTACAGGGTTTGGGGATACGAGCAGTACTTC
. | . | TRBJ2-1 | TRBV2 | CASSEAPRKINNEQFF | TGTGCCAGCAGTGAAGCGCCCAGAAAAATAAACAATGAGCAGTTCTTC
. | . | TRBJ2-1 | TRBV9 | CASSVGGRGSPSYNEQFF | TGTGCCAGCAGCGTAGGTGGCAGGGGTTCCCCGTCCTACAATGAGCAGTTCTTC
TRBD1 | . | TRBJ1-1 | TRBV6-6 | CASSYDRANTEAFF | TGTGCCAGCAGTTACGACAGGGCGAACACTGAAGCTTTCTTT
. | . | TRBJ2-3 | TRBV21-1 | CASRLTGEGQYF | TGTGCCAGCAGACTCACAGGGGAGGGGCAGTATTTT
. | . | TRBJ1-2 | TRBV14 | CASSQDLQGGGYTF | TGTGCCAGCAGCCAAGATTTGCAGGGCGGCGGCTACACCTTC
TRBD1 | . | TRBJ2-4 | TRBV7-2 | CASSFRTGGNIQYF | TGTGCCAGCAGCTTTCGGACAGGGGGAAACATTCAGTACTTC
. | . | TRBJ1-1 | TRBV27 | CASSLALPNTEAFF | TGTGCCAGCAGTTTGGCCCTTCCGAACACTGAAGCTTTCTTT
. | . | TRBJ2-5 | TRBV29-1 | CSGGNQGISQETQYF | TGCAGCGGCGGGAATCAAGGGATCAGCCAAGAGACCCAGTACTTC
TRBD1 | . | TRBJ2-7 | TRBV4-1 | CASSHGQGYSYEQYF | TGCGCCAGCAGCCACGGACAGGGTTACTCCTACGAGCAGTACTTC
TRBD1 | . | TRBJ1-2 | TRBV6-6 | CASSNTGGRVGYTF | TGTGCCAGCAGTAACACAGGGGGCCGCGTGGGCTACACCTTC
TRBD1 | . | TRBJ2-5 | TRBV23-1 | CASRSRKRAGGLETQYF | TGCGCCAGCAGATCAAGGAAACGGGCAGGGGGCCTAGAGACCCAGTACTTC
TRBD2 | . | TRBJ2-1 | TRBV28 | CASSLIAGGPNEQFF | TGTGCCAGCAGTTTAATCGCGGGAGGGCCGAATGAGCAGTTCTTC
TRBD2 | once | TRBJ2-7 | TRBV10-3 | CAISELAGSYEQYF | TGTGCCATCAGTGAACTAGCGGGGTCCTACGAGCAGTACTTC
. | . | TRBJ2-7 | TRBV27 | CASSYRAVSYEQYF | TGTGCCAGCAGTTACAGGGCTGTATCCTACGAGCAGTACTTC
. | . | TRBJ1-2 | TRBV14 | CASSLSNYGYTF | TGTGCCAGCAGCCTCTCTAACTATGGCTACACCTTC
. | . | TRBJ2-5 | TRBV28 | CASSYGTSQETQYF | TGTGCCAGCAGTTATGGGACAAGTCAAGAGACCCAGTACTTC
. | . | TRBJ1-1 | TRBV19 | CASTWTTLGTEAFF | TGTGCCAGCACCTGGACAACCCTTGGGACTGAAGCTTTCTTT
. | . | TRBJ2-4 | TRBV7-2 | CASSYSPPWENIQYF | TGTGCCAGCAGCTACAGCCCTCCATGGGAAAACATTCAGTACTTC
. | . | TRBJ1-1 | TRBV29-1 | CSAARGGTEAFF | TGCAGCGCAGCCCGGGGGGGCACTGAAGCTTTCTTT
TRBD2 | . | TRBJ2-5 | TRBV28 | CASSRTWGLAGVETQYF | TGTGCCAGCAGTAGGACCTGGGGACTAGCGGGAGTCGAGACCCAGTACTTC
. | . | TRBJ1-1 | TRBV6-5 | CASFAPSPGYAEAFF | TGTGCCAGCTTTGCCCCTAGCCCAGGTTACGCTGAAGCTTTCTTT
. | few | TRBJ2-3 | TRBV15 | CATARASTDTQYF | TGTGCCACCGCTCGGGCTAGCACAGATACGCAGTATTTT
. | . | TRBJ2-5 | TRBV2 | CASSELSEQETQYF | TGTGCCAGCAGTGAATTGTCTGAACAAGAGACCCAGTACTTC
. | once | TRBJ2-4 | TRBV2 | CASEPGVDKNIQYF | TGTGCCAGCGAGCCTGGGGTTGACAAAAACATTCAGTACTTC
. | few | TRBJ1-1 | TRBV19 | CASSRRDSEAFF | TGTGCCAGTAGTAGAAGGGACTCTGAAGCTTTCTTT
. | . | TRBJ2-2 | TRBV7-9 | CASSRTDRGGELFF | TGTGCCAGCAGCCGGACGGACCGGGGCGGGGAGCTGTTTTTT